Listed here are 20 T cell receptor beta chains from one sample, sequenced in a study of shared clonotypes between healthy human individuals. The table came from immunoSEQ multiplex PCR; TCRdb's copy has only in-frame clones and leaves some out. The sample gives roughly 2.5 million clones, over 85% of which show up once; over 0.12% is in the top ten. The sequenced sample consisted of naive CD4+ T cells sorted from blood. Subset reported: CD45RA+ positively selected. These receptors came from a young man in good health.

In regard to this clone: This same CDR3 is encoded by further DNA sequences in the sample. The J gene is TRBJ2-7, the V gene TRBV5-6; tentative D call: TRBD1 (5 bases). The germline V gene has CDR1 SGHDT and CDR2 YYEEEE. Trimming took 3 bases from V and 3 from J, leaving 7 bases between them. The CDR3 is 12 amino acids. For the CDR3, the DNA is TGTGCCAGCAGCTCCCAGGGCTACGAGCAGTACTTC. It translates to CASSSQGYEQYF.

The chain links TRBV2 to TRBJ2-5; D not certain. Germline values: CDR1 SNHLY, CDR2 FYNNEI. Trimming shortened V by 6 bases and J by 2 bases, and 4 bases separated the two germline ends. This CDR3 has 11 amino acids. CDR3: CASRPQETQYF. As DNA, the CDR3 is TGTGCCAGCAGGCCGCAAGAGACCCAGTACTTC.

The J gene is TRBJ2-7, the V gene TRBV28, with D perhaps matching TRBD2 (7 bases). The CDR3 is 15 amino acids. The V end lost 6 bases, the J end lost 4 bases, and 19 bases lay between the germline ends. Germline CDR1 is MDHEN and CDR2 is SYDVKM. CDR3 region: CASSQGRETRYEQYF. In nucleotides, the CDR3 is TGTGCCAGCAGCCAGGGGCGGGAGACGAGGTACGAGCAGTACTTC. The full variable domain, with the rest looked up from reference TRBV28 and TRBJ2-7, is DVKVTQSSRYLVKRTGEKVFLECVQDMDHENMFWYRQDPGLGLRLIYFSYDVKMKEKGDIPEGYSVSREKKERFSLILESASTNQTSMYLCASSQGRETRYEQYFGPGTRLTVT.

The rearrangement joins TRBV15 to TRBJ2-2, with D uncertain. Germline V gene lookup returns CDR1 LNHNV and CDR2 YYDKDF (reference sequence). Trimming stripped 7 bases from V and 2 bases from J, with 11 bases between. This CDR3 spans 14 amino acids. This CDR3 is CATTQQSNTGELFF. Written as DNA, the CDR3 is TGTGCCACCACCCAGCAAAGCAACACCGGGGAGCTGTTTTTT.

V is TRBV20-1 and J is TRBJ1-2; no reliable D call. This CDR3 has 10 residues. CDR1 DFQATT and CDR2 SNEGSKA come from the germline V gene (reference sequence). The V and J ends lost 5 bases and 8 bases respectively, with 9 bases between them. In nucleotides, the CDR3 is TGCAGTGCTCTTTCCCAAGGCTACACCTTC. It translates to CSALSQGYTF.

The V call is TRBV19, the J call TRBJ2-6; no firm D call. This CDR3 has 15 amino acids. Between the trimmed V and J ends, which lost 5 bases and 4 bases, there was a span of 12 bases. Germline lookup yields CDR1 LNHDA and CDR2 SQIVND (reference sequence). The CDR3 DNA reads TGTGCCAGTAGTGAGGACGGACGAGGGGCCAACGTCCTGACTTTC. It specifies CASSEDGRGANVLTF.

The chain recombines TRBV28 with TRBJ1-2, with D perhaps matching TRBD1 (6 bases). There are 16 residues in the CDR3. The V gene's germline CDR1 is MDHEN and CDR2 SYDVKM. V was clipped by 4 bases and J by 4 bases, with 19 bases between them. The CDR3 region has the DNA TGTGCCAGCAGTTCCCGGGGCGGGGGGCTCGGCTATGGCTACACCTTC. Translated: CASSSRGGGLGYGYTF.

The chain recombines TRBV5-1 with TRBJ2-5; D tentatively fits TRBD1 or TRBD2 (6 bases each). The germline CDR1 and CDR2 sequences are SGHRS and YFSETQ. CDR3 length: 15 amino acids. Trimming took off 4 bases at V and 5 bases at J, with 18 bases between the two ends. The CDR3 reads CASSAPRGLGETQYF. DNA of the CDR3: TGCGCCAGCAGCGCCCCTCGGGGGCTGGGGGAGACCCAGTACTTC.

The chain uses TRBV10-3 and TRBJ2-2, with D hard to call. The germline V gene has CDR1 ENHRY and CDR2 SYGVKD. The CDR3 length is 14 residues. V was clipped by 3 bases and J by 4 bases, with 9 bases between them. The CDR3 protein is CAISDKRGTGELFF. In nucleotides, the CDR3 is TGTGCCATCAGTGACAAACGAGGCACCGGGGAGCTGTTTTTT.

The rearrangement links TRBV5-1 to TRBJ1-2; D might be TRBD1 (5 bases). This CDR3 contains 15 residues. Trimming took 2 bases from V and 8 from J, leaving 19 bases between them. The germline V gene has CDR1 SGHRS and CDR2 YFSETQ. The chain's CDR3 is CASSLFQGDGRGYTF. The CDR3, as DNA: TGCGCCAGCAGCTTATTTCAGGGTGATGGTAGGGGCTACACCTTC.

The chain is built from TRBV2 and TRBJ2-7, with 12 bases fitting TRBD2. The ends lost 5 bases at V and 6 bases at J; junction bases unmatched: 8. Germline CDR1 SNHLY, CDR2 FYNNEI. This CDR3 spans 15 amino acids. CDR3 sequence: CASSLRTSGTFEQYF. DNA for the CDR3: TGTGCCAGCAGTTTAAGGACTAGCGGGACATTCGAGCAGTACTTC. Filled out from reference TRBV2 and TRBJ2-7, the complete variable domain reads EPEVTQTPSHQVTQMGQEVILRCVPISNHLYFYWYRQILGQKVEFLVSFYNNEISEKSEIFDDQFSVERPDGSNFTLKIRSTKLEDSAMYFCASSLRTSGTFEQYFGPGTRLTVT.

The chain links TRBV6-6 to TRBJ1-2; D gene ambiguous. The CDR3 runs 12 residues. Germline CDR1 and CDR2: MNHNY and SVGAGI (reference sequence). V lost 5 bases and J 5 bases, leaving 9 bases between the germline ends. The DNA for the CDR3 is TGTGCCAGCAGTGCAGGCAGATATGGCTACACCTTC. Its translation is CASSAGRYGYTF.

A word on this clone: The same CDR3 arises from other DNA sequences in this sample as well. The chain is built from TRBV15 and TRBJ1-4; 7 nucleotides align to TRBD1. This CDR3 spans 14 amino acids. V gave up 2 bases and J gave up 8 bases; unmatched junction bases: 5. Germline V lookup: CDR1 LNHNV, CDR2 YYDKDF (reference sequence). The CDR3: CATSRQGGGEKLFF. CDR3 sequence (DNA): TGTGCCACCAGCAGACAGGGGGGAGGGGAAAAACTGTTTTTT.

The chain uses TRBV6-5 and TRBJ1-1; a possible D gene is TRBD1 (6 bases). Germline V gene sequence: CDR1 MNHEY, CDR2 SVGAGI. Trimming shortened V by 5 bases and J by 4 bases, and 14 bases separated the two germline ends. The CDR3 loop spans 14 amino acids. This chain's CDR3 is CASSHREESTEAFF. In DNA, the CDR3 is TGTGCCAGCAGTCACAGGGAGGAAAGCACTGAAGCTTTCTTT.

This chain joins TRBV21-1 and TRBJ2-7; TRBD1, the D gene given by the table, was not confirmed from the DNA. TRBV21-1 is assigned pseudogene status. The CDR3 has 15 residues. The CDR3 protein is CASSRPGQGFYEQYF. Written as DNA, the CDR3 is TGTGCCAGCAGCAGACCGGGACAGGGTTTCTACGAGCAGTACTTC.

This clone was observed once. J is TRBJ1-5 and V is TRBV19; D unclear. Germline assignment: CDR1 LNHDA and CDR2 SQIVND (reference sequence). Trimming removed 3 bases from V and 5 bases from J, with 17 bases in between. CDR3 length equals 16 residues. In nucleotides, the CDR3 is TGTGCCAGTAGTATTGTCTGGTCCGCGGCCGATCAGCCCCAGCATTTT. Protein: CASSIVWSAADQPQHF.

This chain joins TRBV11-2 and TRBJ2-1; D gene ambiguous. Germline loops: CDR1 SGHAT, CDR2 FQNNGV. The ends were cut back, 4 bases at V and 1 base at J, with 14 bases in the middle. The CDR3 totals 16 residues. The CDR3 loop is CASSSSVQVSYNEQFF. CDR3 DNA: TGTGCCAGCAGCTCCTCCGTCCAGGTGTCCTACAATGAGCAGTTCTTC.

The chain combines TRBV29-1 with TRBJ1-1, with a weak D call TRBD1 (6 bases). Per germline, CDR1 SQVTM and CDR2 ANQGSEA. The length of the CDR3 is 13 residues. Deletions cut 7 bases from V and 1 base from J, with 13 bases between. CDR3 in amino acids: CSAMGQANTEAFF. For the CDR3, the DNA is TGCAGCGCTATGGGACAAGCGAACACTGAAGCTTTCTTT.

As DNA, the CDR3 is TGTGCCAGCAGTTATGCCCGGGACTATGGCTACACCTTC. Its protein is CASSYARDYGYTF. The chain recombines TRBV6-5 with TRBJ1-2; D is unresolved. The CDR3 length is 13 residues. Germline CDR1 and CDR2: MNHEY and SVGAGI. The germline V and J ends were trimmed by 3 bases and 3 bases, with 8 bases remaining between them.

The gene calls are TRBV30 and TRBJ2-7; 7 nucleotides agree with TRBD2. From germline, CDR1 is GTSNPN and CDR2 SVGIG (reference sequence). The CDR3 contains 16 residues. The trim removed 3 bases at V and 3 bases at J, leaving 14 bases unmatched. CDR3: CAWRVWSLKRDYEQYF. The CDR3 DNA is TGTGCCTGGAGGGTTTGGTCATTAAAGCGGGACTACGAGCAGTACTTC. The entire variable domain, with the rest obtained from reference TRBV30 and TRBJ2-7, is as follows: SQTIHQWPATLVQPVGSPLSLECTVEGTSNPNLYWYRQAAGRGLQLLFYSVGIGQISSEVPQNLSASRPQDRQFILSSKKLLLSDSGFYLCAWRVWSLKRDYEQYFGPGTRLTVT.